The entry below gives a single T cell receptor beta chain sequence along with its context. Its antigen is currently unknown. V was pared by 8 bases and J by 1 base, with 2 bases of the junction left unmatched. This CDR3 region has 13 residues. Germline V gene data show CDR1 as SNHLY and CDR2 as FYNNEI. This sample was taken from a study of shared clonotypes between healthy human individuals. Overall study findings and caveats: It was anticipated that sequencing depth would influence how many clonotypes donors shared.

Method: immunoSEQ multiplex PCR; TCRdb's copy keeps in-frame clones and lacks some. Here the sample spans 850,000 to 1,200,000 clones, about 75% being singletons. The TCR sequence derives from a man aged 18 to 35 in good health. This chain uses TRBV2 with TRBJ1-1; the match to TRBD1 covers 9 bases. Material for sequencing was memory CD4+ T cells sorted from blood. The subset is: CD45RA-negative fraction. Here the CDR3 DNA reads TGTGCCAGCCAGGGACAGGGGAACACTGAAGCTTTCTTT. Protein: CASQGQGNTEAFF.